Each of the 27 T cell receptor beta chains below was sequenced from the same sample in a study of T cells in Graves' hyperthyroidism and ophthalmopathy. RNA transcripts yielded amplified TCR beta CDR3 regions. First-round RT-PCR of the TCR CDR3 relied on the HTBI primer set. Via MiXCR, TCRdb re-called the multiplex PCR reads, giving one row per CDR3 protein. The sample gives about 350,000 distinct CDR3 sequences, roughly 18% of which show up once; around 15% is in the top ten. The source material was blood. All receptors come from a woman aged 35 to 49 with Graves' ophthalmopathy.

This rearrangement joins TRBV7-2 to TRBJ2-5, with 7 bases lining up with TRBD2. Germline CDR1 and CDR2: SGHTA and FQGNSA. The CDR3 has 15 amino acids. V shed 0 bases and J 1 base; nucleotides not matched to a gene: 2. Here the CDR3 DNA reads TGTGCCAGCAGCTTAGCCAGCGGGGCCCAAGAGACCCAGTACTTC. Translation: CASSLASGAQETQYF. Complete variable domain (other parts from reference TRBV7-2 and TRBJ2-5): GAGVSQSPSNKVTEKGKDVELRCDPISGHTALYWYRQSLGQGLEFLIYFQGNSAPDKSGLPSDRFSAERTGGSVSTLTIQRTQQEDSAVYLCASSLASGAQETQYFGPGTRLLVL.

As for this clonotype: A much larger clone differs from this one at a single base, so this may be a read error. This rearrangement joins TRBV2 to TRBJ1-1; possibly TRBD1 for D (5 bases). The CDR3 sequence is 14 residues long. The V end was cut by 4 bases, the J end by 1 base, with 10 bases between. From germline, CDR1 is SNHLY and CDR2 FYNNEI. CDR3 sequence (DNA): TGTGCCAGCAGTGCCCGGGACTGGAACACTGAAGCTTTCTTT. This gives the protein CASSARDWNTEAFF.

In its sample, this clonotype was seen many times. CDR3 sequence: CASSVSGPLIAEAFF. For the CDR3, the DNA is TGTGCCAGCAGTGTGTCAGGCCCATTGATAGCTGAAGCTTTCTTT. The V call is TRBV2, the J call TRBJ1-1; D not certain. This CDR3 has 15 residues. CDR1 and CDR2 (germline): SNHLY, FYNNEI. V lost 4 bases and J 6 bases, leaving 18 bases between the germline ends. Full variable domain (rest looked up from reference TRBV2 and TRBJ1-1): EPEVTQTPSHQVTQMGQEVILRCVPISNHLYFYWYRQILGQKVEFLVSFYNNEISEKSEIFDDQFSVERPDGSNFTLKIRSTKLEDSAMYFCASSVSGPLIAEAFFGQGTRLTVV.

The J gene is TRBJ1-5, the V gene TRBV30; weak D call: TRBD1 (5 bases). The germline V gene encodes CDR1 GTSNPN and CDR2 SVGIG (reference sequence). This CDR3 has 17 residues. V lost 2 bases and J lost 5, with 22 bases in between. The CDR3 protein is CAWSPWGGDWADQPQHF. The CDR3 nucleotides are TGTGCCTGGAGTCCATGGGGGGGGGACTGGGCAGATCAGCCCCAGCATTTT.

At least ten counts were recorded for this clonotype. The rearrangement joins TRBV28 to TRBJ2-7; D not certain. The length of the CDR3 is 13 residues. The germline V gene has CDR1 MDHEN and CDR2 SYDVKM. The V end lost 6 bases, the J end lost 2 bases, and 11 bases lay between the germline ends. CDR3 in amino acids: CASSPRNPYEQYF. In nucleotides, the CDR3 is TGTGCCAGCAGCCCGAGAAACCCCTACGAGCAGTACTTC.

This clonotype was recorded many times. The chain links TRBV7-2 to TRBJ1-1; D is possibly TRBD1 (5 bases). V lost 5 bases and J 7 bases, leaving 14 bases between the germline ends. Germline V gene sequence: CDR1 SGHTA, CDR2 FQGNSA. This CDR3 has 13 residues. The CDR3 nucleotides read TGTGCCAGCAGCCCCGGAGGAAGGGGTGAAGCTTTCTTT. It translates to CASSPGGRGEAFF.

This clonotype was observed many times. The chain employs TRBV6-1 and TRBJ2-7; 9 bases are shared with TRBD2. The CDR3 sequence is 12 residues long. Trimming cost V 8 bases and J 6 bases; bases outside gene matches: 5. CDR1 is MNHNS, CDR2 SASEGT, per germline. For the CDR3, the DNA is TGTGCCAGCGTAGCGGGAGAGGGCGAGCAGTACTTC. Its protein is CASVAGEGEQYF.

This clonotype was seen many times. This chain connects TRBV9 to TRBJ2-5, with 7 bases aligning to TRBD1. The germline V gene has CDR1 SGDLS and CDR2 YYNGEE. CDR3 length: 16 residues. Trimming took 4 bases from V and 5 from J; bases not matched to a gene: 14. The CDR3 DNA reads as TGTGCCAGCAGCAACCGGGACAGCCGCTTTGGGGAGACCCAGTACTTC. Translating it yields CASSNRDSRFGETQYF.

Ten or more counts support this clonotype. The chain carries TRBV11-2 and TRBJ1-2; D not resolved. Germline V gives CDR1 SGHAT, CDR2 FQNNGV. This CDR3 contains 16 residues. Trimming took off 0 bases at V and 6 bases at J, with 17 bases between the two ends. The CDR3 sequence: CASSLELSDSLHGYTF. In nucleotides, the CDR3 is TGTGCCAGCAGCTTAGAGTTATCCGATTCTCTCCATGGCTACACCTTC.

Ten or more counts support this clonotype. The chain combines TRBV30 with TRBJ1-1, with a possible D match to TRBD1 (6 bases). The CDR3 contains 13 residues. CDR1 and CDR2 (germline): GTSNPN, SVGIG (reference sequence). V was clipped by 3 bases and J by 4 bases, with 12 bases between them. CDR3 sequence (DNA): TGTGCCTGGAGACAGGGTGCGGGCACTGAAGCTTTCTTT. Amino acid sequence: CAWRQGAGTEAFF.

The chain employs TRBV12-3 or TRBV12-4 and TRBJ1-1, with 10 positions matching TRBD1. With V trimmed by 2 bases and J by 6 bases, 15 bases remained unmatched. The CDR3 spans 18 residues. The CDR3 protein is CASSLYPPGQGILAEAFF. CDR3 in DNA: TGTGCCAGCAGTTTATATCCGCCGGGACAGGGGATTTTGGCTGAAGCTTTCTTT.

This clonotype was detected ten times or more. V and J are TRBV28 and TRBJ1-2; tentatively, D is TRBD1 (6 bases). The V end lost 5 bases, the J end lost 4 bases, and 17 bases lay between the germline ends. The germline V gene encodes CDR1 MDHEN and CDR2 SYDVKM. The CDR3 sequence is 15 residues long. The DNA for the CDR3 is TGTGCCAGCAGTCCAAATGACAGGCCCTCCTATGGCTACACCTTC. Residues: CASSPNDRPSYGYTF.

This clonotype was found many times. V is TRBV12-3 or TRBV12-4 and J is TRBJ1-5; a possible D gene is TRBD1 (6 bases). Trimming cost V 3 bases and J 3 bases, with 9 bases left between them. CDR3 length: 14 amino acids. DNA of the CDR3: TGTGCCAGCAGTTTTTCAGGGGCCAATCAGCCCCAGCATTTT. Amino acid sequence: CASSFSGANQPQHF.

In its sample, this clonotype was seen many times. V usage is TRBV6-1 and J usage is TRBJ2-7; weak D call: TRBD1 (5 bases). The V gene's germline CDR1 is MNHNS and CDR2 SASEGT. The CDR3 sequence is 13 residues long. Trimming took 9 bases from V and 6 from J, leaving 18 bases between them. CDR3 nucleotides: TGTGCCAGTTCAGGGTTGATGTCGGCCGAGCAGTACTTC. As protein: CASSGLMSAEQYF.

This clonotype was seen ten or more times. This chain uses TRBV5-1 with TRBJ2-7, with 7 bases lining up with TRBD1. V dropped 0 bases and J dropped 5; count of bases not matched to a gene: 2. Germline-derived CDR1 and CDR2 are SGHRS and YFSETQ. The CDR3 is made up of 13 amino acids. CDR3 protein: CASSLGDRDEQYF. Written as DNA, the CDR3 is TGCGCCAGCAGCTTGGGAGACAGGGACGAGCAGTACTTC.

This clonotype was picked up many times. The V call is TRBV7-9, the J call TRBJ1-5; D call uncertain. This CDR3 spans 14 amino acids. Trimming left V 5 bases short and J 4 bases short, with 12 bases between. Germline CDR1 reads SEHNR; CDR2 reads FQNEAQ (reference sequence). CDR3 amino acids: CASSSRGENQPQHF. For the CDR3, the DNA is TGTGCCAGCAGCAGCCGGGGAGAGAATCAGCCCCAGCATTTT.

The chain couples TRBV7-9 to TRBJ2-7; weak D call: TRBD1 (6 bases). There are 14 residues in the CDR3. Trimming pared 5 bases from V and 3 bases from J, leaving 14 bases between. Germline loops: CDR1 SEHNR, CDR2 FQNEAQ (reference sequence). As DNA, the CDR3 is TGTGCCAGCAGCCACACAAGGGGGATCTACGAGCAGTACTTC. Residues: CASSHTRGIYEQYF.

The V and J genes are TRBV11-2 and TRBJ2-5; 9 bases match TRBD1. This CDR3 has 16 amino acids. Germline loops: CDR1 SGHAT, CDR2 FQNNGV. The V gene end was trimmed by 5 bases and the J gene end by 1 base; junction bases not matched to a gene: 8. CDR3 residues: CASSVTGQGIQETQYF. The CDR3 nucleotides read TGTGCCAGCAGCGTGACCGGACAGGGGATCCAAGAGACCCAGTACTTC.

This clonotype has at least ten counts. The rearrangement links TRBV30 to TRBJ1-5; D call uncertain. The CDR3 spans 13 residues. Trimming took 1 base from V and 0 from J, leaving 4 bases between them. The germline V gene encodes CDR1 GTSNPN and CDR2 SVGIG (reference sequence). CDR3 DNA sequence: TGTGCCTGGAGTGATGATAGCAATCAGCCCCAGCATTTT. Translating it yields CAWSDDSNQPQHF.

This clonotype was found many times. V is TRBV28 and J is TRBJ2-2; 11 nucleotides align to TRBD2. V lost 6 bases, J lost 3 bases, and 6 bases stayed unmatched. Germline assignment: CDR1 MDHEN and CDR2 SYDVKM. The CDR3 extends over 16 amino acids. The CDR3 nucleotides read TGTGCCAGCAGCTACTTAGCGGGAGGGCACACCGGGGAGCTGTTTTTT. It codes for CASSYLAGGHTGELFF.

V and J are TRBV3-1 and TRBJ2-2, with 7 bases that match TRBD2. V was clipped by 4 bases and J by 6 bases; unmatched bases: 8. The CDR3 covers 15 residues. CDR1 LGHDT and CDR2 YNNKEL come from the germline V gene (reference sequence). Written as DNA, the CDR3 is TGTGCCAGCAGCCTCTGGGACCGGGAGGCCGGGGAGCTGTTTTTT. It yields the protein CASSLWDREAGELFF.

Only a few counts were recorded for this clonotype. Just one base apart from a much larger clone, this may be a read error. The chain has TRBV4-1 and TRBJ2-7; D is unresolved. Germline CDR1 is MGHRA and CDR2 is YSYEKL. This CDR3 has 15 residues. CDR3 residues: CVSSPFAKNPYEQYF. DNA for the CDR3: TGCGTCAGCAGCCCTTTTGCGAAAAACCCCTACGAGCAGTACTTC.

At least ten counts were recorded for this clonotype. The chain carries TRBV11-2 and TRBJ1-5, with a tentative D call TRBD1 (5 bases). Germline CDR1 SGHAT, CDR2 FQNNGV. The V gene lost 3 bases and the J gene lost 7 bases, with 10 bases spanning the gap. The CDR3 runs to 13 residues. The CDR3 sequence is CASSLTGQQPQHF. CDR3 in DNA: TGTGCCAGCAGCTTGACGGGGCAACAGCCCCAGCATTTT.

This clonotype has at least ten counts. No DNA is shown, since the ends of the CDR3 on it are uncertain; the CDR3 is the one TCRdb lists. This chain's CDR3 is CASSSSWENTGELFF. The J gene is TRBJ2-2, the V gene TRBV28. The CDR3 comprises 15 residues, both ends counted. The germline V gene encodes CDR1 MDHEN and CDR2 SYDVKM.

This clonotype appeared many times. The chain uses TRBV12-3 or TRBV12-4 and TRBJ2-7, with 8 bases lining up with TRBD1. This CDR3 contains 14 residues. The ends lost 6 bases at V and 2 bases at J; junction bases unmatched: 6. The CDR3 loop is CASRTETGAYEQYF. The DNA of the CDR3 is TGTGCCAGCAGGACCGAGACAGGGGCCTACGAGCAGTACTTC.

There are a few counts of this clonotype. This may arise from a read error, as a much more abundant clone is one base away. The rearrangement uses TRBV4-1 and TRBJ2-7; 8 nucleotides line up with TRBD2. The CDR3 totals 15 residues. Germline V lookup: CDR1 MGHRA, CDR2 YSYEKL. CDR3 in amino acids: CVSSQNSGNGYEQYF. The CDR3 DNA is TGCGTCAGCAGCCAAAATAGCGGGAATGGATACGAGCAGTACTTC.

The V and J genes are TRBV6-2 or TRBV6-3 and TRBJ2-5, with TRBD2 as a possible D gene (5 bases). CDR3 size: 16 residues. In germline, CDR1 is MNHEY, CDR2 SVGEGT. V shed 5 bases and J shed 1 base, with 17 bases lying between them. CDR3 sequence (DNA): TGTGCCAGCAGTCCCAAGAGCGGAGTTAGCCAAGAGACCCAGTACTTC. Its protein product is CASSPKSGVSQETQYF.